This is a list of T cell receptor beta chains from one sample in a study of cytomegalovirus exposure and HLA in healthy donors. Some clones are missing from TCRdb's copy, which holds only in-frame ones; the method was immunoSEQ multiplex PCR. Of 130,000 or so clones listed, around 75% are singletons. Sequencing was done on a sample of PBMCs. Every receptor here comes from a young man in good health and CMV-seronegative. The CDR3 runs from the conserved cysteine through the conserved F or W. D genes are given only for firm matches. Size tells how often a clone was seen (once, few, many) or the class of an expanded clone, and some rows leave it out.

d_call,clone_size,v_call,j_call,cdr3_aa,cdr3_nt
TRBD1,.,TRBV10-3,TRBJ1-2,CAISDGQGNGYTF,TGTGCCATCAGTGACGGACAGGGGAACGGCTACACCTTC
TRBD2,once,TRBV6-5,TRBJ2-7,CASSYSGRSSYEQYF,TGTGCCAGCAGTTATAGCGGGAGGAGCTCCTACGAGCAGTACTTC
.,.,TRBV28,TRBJ1-2,CASSFKTRVHYGYTF,TGTGCCAGCAGTTTTAAAACTAGGGTTCACTATGGCTACACCTTC
.,.,TRBV4-1,TRBJ2-6,CASSSRWSSGANVLTF,TGCGCCAGCAGCTCGCGTTGGAGCTCTGGGGCCAACGTCCTGACTTTC
.,.,TRBV27,TRBJ1-1,CASSFRSGARKAEAFF,TGTGCCAGCAGCTTTAGATCAGGGGCCAGGAAGGCTGAAGCTTTCTTT
TRBD2,.,TRBV7-8,TRBJ2-1,CASSFGLAGVIAEQFF,TGTGCCAGCAGCTTTGGACTAGCGGGAGTAATCGCCGAGCAGTTCTTC
.,.,TRBV20-1,TRBJ2-1,CSARGGNEQFF,TGCAGTGCTAGGGGGGGCAATGAGCAGTTCTTC
.,few,TRBV28,TRBJ1-2,CASSRGQGYYTF,TGTGCCAGCAGTCGGGGACAAGGTTACTACACCTTC
.,few,TRBV7-9,TRBJ2-3,CASSPSTDTQYF,TGTGCCAGCAGCCCTAGCACAGATACGCAGTATTTT
.,.,TRBV30,TRBJ1-2,CAWSVLRVYTF,TGTGCCTGGAGTGTACTCAGGGTTTACACCTTC
.,.,TRBV27,TRBJ2-5,CASSPYSSLETQYF,TGTGCCAGCAGTCCCTACAGCAGCCTAGAGACCCAGTACTTC
.,.,TRBV9,TRBJ2-5,CASSVDPGGVKTQYF,TGTGCCAGCAGCGTAGACCCGGGGGGCGTGAAGACCCAGTACTTC
TRBD2,.,TRBV18,TRBJ2-1,CASSPLAGGGNEQFF,TGTGCCAGCTCACCACTAGCGGGAGGAGGGAATGAGCAGTTCTTC
.,.,TRBV6-5,TRBJ1-3,CASSYKMQGNTIYF,TGTGCCAGCAGTTACAAAATGCAGGGCAACACCATATATTTT
.,few,TRBV6-5,TRBJ1-1,CASSLGPGSAAFF,TGTGCCAGCAGTTTGGGGCCTGGTTCCGCGGCTTTCTTT
.,.,TRBV25-1,TRBJ2-1,CASSALWAPPNEQFF,TGTGCCAGCAGTGCTCTGTGGGCCCCCCCCAATGAGCAGTTCTTC
TRBD1,once,TRBV11-1,TRBJ2-7,CASSFQDREQYF,TGTGCCAGCAGCTTTCAGGACAGGGAGCAGTACTTC
.,.,TRBV18,TRBJ1-6,CASSPRGDSPLHF,TGTGCCAGCTCACCACGGGGAGATTCACCCCTCCACTTT
TRBD2,.,TRBV19,TRBJ2-5,CASSTSGRNSETQYF,TGTGCCAGTAGTACTAGCGGGAGGAATAGCGAGACCCAGTACTTC
.,.,TRBV6-1,TRBJ1-4,CASSDCPSLLVDNEKLFF,TGTGCCAGCAGTGACTGTCCAAGTCTCCTAGTCGACAATGAAAAACTGTTTTTT
.,.,TRBV7-2,TRBJ2-2,CASRGGRSTGELFF,TGTGCCAGCAGAGGAGGGAGAAGCACCGGGGAGCTGTTTTTT
.,.,TRBV6-5,TRBJ2-7,CASSYLSGSSYEQYF,TGTGCCAGCAGTTACTTGTCCGGGAGCTCCTACGAGCAGTACTTC
.,.,TRBV4-2,TRBJ1-2,CASRGRQVDYGYTF,TGTGCCAGCAGGGGTAGACAGGTTGACTATGGCTACACCTTC
TRBD1,.,TRBV9,TRBJ1-4,CASSVGGGTVGEKLFF,TGTGCCAGCAGCGTAGGTGGGGGGACAGTAGGGGAAAAACTGTTTTTT
.,.,TRBV9,TRBJ2-3,CASSVGARTETDTQYF,TGTGCCAGCAGCGTCGGTGCCCGGACAGAGACAGATACGCAGTATTTT
TRBD1,.,TRBV15,TRBJ1-2,CATSRDRAGGYTF,TGTGCCACCAGCAGGGACAGGGCGGGAGGCTACACCTTC
.,.,TRBV28,TRBJ1-5,CASSILSQPQHF,TGTGCCAGCAGTATCCTGAGTCAGCCCCAGCATTTT
TRBD1,.,TRBV5-3,TRBJ1-2,CASRGQGVYGYTF,TGTGCCTCCAGGGGACAGGGGGTCTATGGCTACACCTTC
.,.,TRBV5-4,TRBJ2-1,CASTEKGSSPYNEQFF,TGTGCCAGCACCGAAAAAGGGAGCTCCCCTTACAATGAGCAGTTCTTC
.,few,TRBV29-1,TRBJ2-2,CSVDRGHTGELFF,TGCAGCGTTGACAGGGGCCACACCGGGGAGCTGTTTTTT
.,once,TRBV5-5,TRBJ2-3,CASSRGGLASTDTQYF,TGTGCCAGCAGCCGGGGTGGGCTAGCTAGCACAGATACGCAGTATTTT
.,.,TRBV7-6,TRBJ1-4,CASSPHGGTTNEKLFF,TGTGCCAGCAGCCCACACGGCGGTACAACTAATGAAAAACTGTTTTTT
TRBD2,.,TRBV2,TRBJ2-2,CASSTGLAGGRGNGELFF,TGTGCCAGCAGTACGGGACTAGCGGGGGGCCGAGGGAACGGGGAGCTGTTTTTT
.,.,TRBV27,TRBJ2-7,CASSQQGSDEQYF,TGTGCCAGCAGTCAACAGGGTTCGGACGAGCAGTACTTC